The 20 T cell receptor beta chains below come from one sample, sequenced in a study of follicular helper T cells after annual influenza vaccination. Time point reported: 2014-2015 season, pre-vaccination. Generated by immunoSEQ multiplex PCR, the TCRdb table keeps only in-frame clones and is missing some. The repertoire holds around 10,000 clones, with 81% as singletons. Sequenced material: CXCR5- memory CD4+ T cells sorted from blood, taken on the day of influenza vaccination. The receptor set was obtained from an adult who received the influenza vaccine.

This chain connects TRBV5-4 to TRBJ2-3; 9 nucleotides match TRBD1. V trimming: 7 bases; J trimming: 3 bases; junction bases outside the gene matches: 6. The length of the CDR3 is 14 residues. Germline V CDR1 and CDR2: SGHNT, YYREEE (reference sequence). This chain's CDR3 is CASEDRGGTDTQYF. CDR3 sequence (DNA): TGTGCCAGCGAGGACAGGGGTGGGACAGATACGCAGTATTTT. Drawing the rest from reference TRBV5-4 and TRBJ2-3, the complete variable domain is ETGVTQSPTHLIKTRGQQVTLRCSSQSGHNTVSWYQQALGQGPQFIFQYYREEENGRGNFPPRFSGLQFPNYSSELNVNALELDDSALYLCASEDRGGTDTQYFGPGTRLTVL.

This clone showed up just once. This chain links TRBV19 with TRBJ1-5; the D gene is possibly TRBD1 (5 bases). CDR1 LNHDA and CDR2 SQIVND come from the germline V gene (reference sequence). This CDR3 is 17 amino acids long. Deletions cut 3 bases from V and 0 bases from J, with 15 bases between. The CDR3 DNA is TGTGCCAGTAGTATCCCCAATGACAGATATAGCAATCAGCCCCAGCATTTT. It codes for CASSIPNDRYSNQPQHF.

The chain couples TRBV2 to TRBJ1-1; D is possibly TRBD1 (5 bases). V lost 7 bases to trimming and J lost 1 base, with 7 bases between them. The CDR3 extends over 12 amino acids. Germline lookup yields CDR1 SNHLY and CDR2 FYNNEI. CDR3 DNA: TGTGCCAGCAAGCAGGGGAACACTGAAGCTTTCTTT. This sequence encodes CASKQGNTEAFF.

The chain recombines TRBV18 with TRBJ2-5; the D is unclear. The CDR3 has 12 residues. Trimming cost V 0 bases and J 5 bases, with 4 bases left between them. Germline loops: CDR1 KGHSH, CDR2 LQKENI. CDR3 coding DNA: TGTGCCAGCTCACCACCGATTGAGACCCAGTACTTC. Protein sequence: CASSPPIETQYF.

DNA for the CDR3: TGTGCCAGCAGCTTAGATTATGCTAGCGGAGGGCGGGAGCAGTTCTTC. Translating gives CASSLDYASGGREQFF. This chain connects TRBV7-2 to TRBJ2-1; 7 positions match TRBD2. The CDR3 sequence is 16 residues long. CDR1 and CDR2 from the germline V gene are SGHTA and FQGNSA. V lost 1 base to trimming and J lost 10 bases; unmatched junction nucleotides: 13.

CDR3 nucleotide sequence: TGCGCCAGCAGCCTAAACGTAGCGGGAGATAAAGAGACCCAGTACTTC. Amino acid sequence: CASSLNVAGDKETQYF. The chain links TRBV4-1 to TRBJ2-5; 9 bases map to TRBD2. V shed 4 bases and J 3 bases; nucleotides not matched to a gene: 9. Germline-derived CDR1 and CDR2 are MGHRA and YSYEKL. The CDR3 covers 16 residues.

The genes are TRBV6-6 and TRBJ2-3, with 11 nucleotides matching TRBD1. Losses at the gene ends were 6 bases for V and 5 bases for J; bases not matched to a gene: 7. This CDR3 spans 15 amino acids. Germline V gene data show CDR1 as MNHNY and CDR2 as SVGAGI (reference sequence). The CDR3 nucleotides are TGTGCCAGCAGATGGGGGGGACAGGGGGAAGATACGCAGTATTTT. Its protein product is CASRWGGQGEDTQYF.

This clone was recorded a few times. The J gene is TRBJ2-2, the V gene TRBV5-1, with unresolved D. V lost 1 base to trimming and J lost 5 bases, with 9 bases between them. The CDR3 is made up of 14 amino acids. CDR1 and CDR2 from the germline V gene are SGHRS and YFSETQ. CDR3 DNA sequence: TGCGCCAGCAGCTTGACAGATTTAACCGGGGAGCTGTTTTTT. Translated, it gives CASSLTDLTGELFF.

This chain joins TRBV9 and TRBJ2-4; 11 positions match TRBD1. Losses at the gene ends were 4 bases for V and 5 bases for J; bases not matched to a gene: 5. CDR3 length: 15 residues. The germline gives CDR1 SGDLS, CDR2 YYNGEE. The CDR3 spells CASSRSGQGENIQYF. The CDR3 DNA sequence: TGTGCCAGCAGCCGATCGGGACAGGGGGAAAACATTCAGTACTTC.

This clone was observed a single time. The CDR3 DNA reads as TGTGCCAGCAGCTTACTTACCGGGACAGGGAGTGAGCAGTTCTTC. This gives the protein CASSLLTGTGSEQFF. The chain is built from TRBV5-5 and TRBJ2-1; 9 nucleotides line up with TRBD1. CDR1 and CDR2 from the germline V gene are SGHKS and YYEKEE (reference sequence). V lost 2 bases, J lost 9 bases, and 9 bases stayed unmatched. CDR3 length equals 15 residues. The full variable domain, with the rest looked up from reference TRBV5-5 and TRBJ2-1, is DAGVTQSPTHLIKTRGQQVTLRCSPISGHKSVSWYQQVLGQGPQFIFQYYEKEERGRGNFPDRFSARQFPNYSSELNVNALLLGDSALYLCASSLLTGTGSEQFFGPGTRLTVL.

The chain couples TRBV11-2 to TRBJ1-1; D is perhaps TRBD1 (5 bases). The CDR3 totals 16 residues. V lost 3 bases, J lost 3 bases, and 17 bases lay in between. Germline V gene lookup returns CDR1 SGHAT and CDR2 FQNNGV. The CDR3 reads CASSFPSGPGDTEAFF. For the CDR3, the DNA is TGTGCCAGCAGCTTCCCCTCCGGGCCGGGGGACACTGAAGCTTTCTTT. The complete variable domain, with remaining parts taken from reference TRBV11-2 and TRBJ1-1, reads EAGVAQSPRYKIIEKRQSVAFWCNPISGHATLYWYQQILGQGPKLLIQFQNNGVVDDSQLPKDRFSAERLKGVDSTLKIQPAKLEDSAVYLCASSFPSGPGDTEAFFGQGTRLTVV.

The rearrangement joins TRBV2 to TRBJ2-5, with D unresolved. Germline loops: CDR1 SNHLY, CDR2 FYNNEI. The CDR3 has 13 amino acids. The germline V and J ends were trimmed by 4 bases and 6 bases, with 12 bases remaining between them. The CDR3 spells CASSVEVGQTQYF. The CDR3 bases are TGTGCCAGCAGTGTAGAGGTTGGGCAGACCCAGTACTTC.

The chain links TRBV6-5 to TRBJ1-5; D uncertain. CDR3 size: 12 residues. Germline CDR1 MNHEY, CDR2 SVGAGI. Trimming took off 2 bases at V and 3 bases at J, with 2 bases between the two ends. The CDR3 region has the DNA TGTGCCAGCAGTTACGTCAATCAGCCCCAGCATTTT. Its protein is CASSYVNQPQHF.

The CDR3 reads CASRLTGARETQYF. CDR3 nucleotides: TGTGCCAGCAGACTGACAGGGGCGCGTGAGACCCAGTACTTC. V usage is TRBV6-5 and J usage is TRBJ2-5; the match to TRBD1 covers 8 bases. With V trimmed by 6 bases and J by 5 bases, 8 bases remained unmatched. The CDR3 consists of 14 residues. Germline V gives CDR1 MNHEY, CDR2 SVGAGI.

This chain connects TRBV6-5 to TRBJ1-1; D is possibly TRBD1 (6 bases). Germline CDR1 reads MNHEY; CDR2 reads SVGAGI. This CDR3 is 13 amino acids long. V was pared by 8 bases and J by 5 bases, with 15 bases between. Here the CDR3 reads CASFRGKGTEAFF. The DNA of the CDR3 is TGTGCCAGCTTCAGGGGAAAGGGTACTGAAGCTTTCTTT.

V usage is TRBV7-9 and J usage is TRBJ1-3; tentative D call: TRBD1 (5 bases). Trimming stripped 6 bases from V and 3 bases from J, with 9 bases between. The germline V gene has CDR1 SEHNR and CDR2 FQNEAQ (reference sequence). CDR3 length: 13 amino acids. CDR3 region: CASSRGIGNTIYF. The CDR3 region has the DNA TGTGCCAGCAGTCGGGGGATTGGAAACACCATATATTTT.

This clone was detected only a few times. Here the CDR3 DNA reads TGTGCCAGCAGTGAAGGTCAGGGGGCAGGTGGCTACACCTTC. Translation: CASSEGQGAGGYTF. This chain links TRBV2 with TRBJ1-2; TRBD1 agrees at 8 bases. The germline gives CDR1 SNHLY, CDR2 FYNNEI. V was pared by 1 base and J by 7 bases, with 5 bases of the junction left unmatched. This CDR3 is 14 amino acids long.

The chain has TRBV28 and TRBJ2-2; the D is unclear. This CDR3 spans 14 amino acids. Germline lookup yields CDR1 MDHEN and CDR2 SYDVKM. V was cut by 7 bases and J by 0 bases, with 9 bases left in between. CDR3 loop: CASKPGSNTGELFF. The CDR3, as DNA: TGTGCCAGCAAACCCGGGTCGAACACCGGGGAGCTGTTTTTT. The full variable domain, with the rest looked up from reference TRBV28 and TRBJ2-2, is DVKVTQSSRYLVKRTGEKVFLECVQDMDHENMFWYRQDPGLGLRLIYFSYDVKMKEKGDIPEGYSVSREKKERFSLILESASTNQTSMYLCASKPGSNTGELFFGEGSRLTVL.

This chain joins TRBV6-5 and TRBJ1-6; TRBD1 matches at 7 bases. J lost 11 bases, V lost 6 bases, and 10 bases had no gene match. Germline V gives CDR1 MNHEY, CDR2 SVGAGI. The CDR3 contains 14 residues. CDR3: CASRDNTGVTPLHF. The CDR3 DNA reads as TGTGCCAGCAGAGACAACACAGGGGTAACACCCCTCCACTTT.

This clone has a handful of counts. The gene calls are TRBV27 and TRBJ2-7; TRBD2 aligns across 14 bases. The CDR3 is 17 amino acids. V shed 1 base, J shed 4 bases, and the junction held 6 bases outside the gene matches. CDR1 is MNHEY, CDR2 SMNVEV, per germline (reference sequence). CDR3 DNA sequence: TGTGCCAGCAGTTTATTCCCAGGGACTAGCGGGAGTTACGAGCAGTACTTC. It translates to CASSLFPGTSGSYEQYF.